This TCR beta chain was identified during a study of type 1 and type 2 diabetes patients. Across the study: From PBMCs, CD4+ and CD8+ T cells were isolated by magnetic microbeads.

Study-wide results and limits: Highly-expanded CD4+ clones were few in type 2 diabetes, median one, over 3.5% of reads.

Amplification started from genomic DNA. Amplification of the beta chain CDR3 used 30 forward and 13 reverse multiplex primers. TCRdb reprocessed the multiplex PCR reads with MiXCR, giving one entry per CDR3 protein. The table has 250,000 or so distinct CDR3 sequences, around 47% seen once. Regarding this clonotype: Its cognate antigen is unknown.

Sequencing was carried out using peripheral blood mononuclear cells (PBMCs). The receptor was isolated from a man aged 18 to 30 with type 2 diabetes.

CDR3 DNA: TGTGCCAGCAGTCGTGCTATCAGGGTGGCTAACTATGGCTACACCTTC. It translates to CASSRAIRVANYGYTF. The chain recombines TRBV28 with TRBJ1-2, with D possibly matching TRBD1 (5 bases). CDR1 MDHEN and CDR2 SYDVKM come from the germline V gene. V gave up 5 bases and J gave up 0 bases, with 16 bases separating them. The CDR3 runs 16 residues.